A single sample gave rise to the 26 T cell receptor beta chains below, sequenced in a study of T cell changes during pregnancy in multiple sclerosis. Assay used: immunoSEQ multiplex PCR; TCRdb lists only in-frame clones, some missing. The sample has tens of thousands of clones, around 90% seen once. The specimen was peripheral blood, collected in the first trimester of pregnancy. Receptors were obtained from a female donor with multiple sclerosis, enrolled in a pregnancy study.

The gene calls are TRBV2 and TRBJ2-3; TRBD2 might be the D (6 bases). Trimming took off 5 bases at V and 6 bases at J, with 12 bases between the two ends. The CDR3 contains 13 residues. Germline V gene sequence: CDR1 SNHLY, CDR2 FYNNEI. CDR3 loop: CASSPGGPDTQYF. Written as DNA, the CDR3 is TGTGCCAGCAGTCCAGGAGGGCCGGATACGCAGTATTTT.

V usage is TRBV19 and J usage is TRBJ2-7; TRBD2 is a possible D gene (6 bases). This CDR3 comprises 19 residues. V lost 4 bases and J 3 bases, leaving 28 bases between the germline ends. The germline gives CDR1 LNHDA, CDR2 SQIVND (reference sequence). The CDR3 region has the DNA TGTGCCAGTAGTACTACTCGGGGGTTTATGAAATTTGGGGACTACGAGCAGTACTTC. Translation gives CASSTTRGFMKFGDYEQYF.

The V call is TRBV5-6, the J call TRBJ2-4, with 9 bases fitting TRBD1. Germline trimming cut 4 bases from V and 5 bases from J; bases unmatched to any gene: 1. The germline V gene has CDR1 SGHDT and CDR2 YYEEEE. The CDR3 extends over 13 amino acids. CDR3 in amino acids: CASSRTGENIQYF. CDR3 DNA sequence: TGTGCCAGCAGCCGGACAGGGGAAAACATTCAGTACTTC. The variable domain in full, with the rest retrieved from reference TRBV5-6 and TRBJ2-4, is DAGVTQSPTHLIKTRGQQVTLRCSPKSGHDTVSWYQQALGQGPQFIFQYYEEEERQRGNFPDRFSGHQFPNYSSELNVNALLLGDSALYLCASSRTGENIQYFGAGTRLSVL.

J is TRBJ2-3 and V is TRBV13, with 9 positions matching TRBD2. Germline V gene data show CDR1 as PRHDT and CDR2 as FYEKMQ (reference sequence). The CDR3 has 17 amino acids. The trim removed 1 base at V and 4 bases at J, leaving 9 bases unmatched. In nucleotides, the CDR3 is TGTGCCAGCAGCTTAGCCACACGTAGCGGGAGTCCAGATACGCAGTATTTT. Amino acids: CASSLATRSGSPDTQYF.

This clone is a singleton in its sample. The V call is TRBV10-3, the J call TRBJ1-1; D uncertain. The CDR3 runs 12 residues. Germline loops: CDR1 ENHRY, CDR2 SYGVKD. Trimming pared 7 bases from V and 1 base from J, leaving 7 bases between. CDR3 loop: CAIKEGNTEAFF. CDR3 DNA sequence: TGTGCCATCAAGGAGGGGAACACTGAAGCTTTCTTT.

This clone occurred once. This CDR3 reads CASSESERLRGSVYGYTF. CDR3 DNA sequence: TGTGCCAGCAGTGAATCGGAGAGGTTAAGGGGATCTGTCTATGGCTACACCTTC. The V call is TRBV25-1, the J call TRBJ1-2, with a tentative D call TRBD1 (5 bases). The CDR3 is 18 amino acids. Trimming shortened V by 1 base and J by 4 bases, and 22 bases separated the two germline ends. From germline, CDR1 is MGHDK and CDR2 SYGVNS.

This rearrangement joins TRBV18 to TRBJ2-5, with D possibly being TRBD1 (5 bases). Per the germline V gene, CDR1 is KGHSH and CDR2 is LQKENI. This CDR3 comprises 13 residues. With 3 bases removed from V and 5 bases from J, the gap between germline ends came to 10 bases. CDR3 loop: CASSPTGSETQYF. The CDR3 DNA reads TGTGCCAGCTCACCCACAGGCTCGGAGACCCAGTACTTC.

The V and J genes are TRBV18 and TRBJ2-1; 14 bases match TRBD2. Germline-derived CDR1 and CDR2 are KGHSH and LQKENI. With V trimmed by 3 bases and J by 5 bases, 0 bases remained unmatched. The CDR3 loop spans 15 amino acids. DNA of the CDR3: TGTGCCAGCTCACCGGGACTAGCGGGGGACAATGAGCAGTTCTTC. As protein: CASSPGLAGDNEQFF. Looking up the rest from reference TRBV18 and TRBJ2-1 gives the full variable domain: NAGVMQNPRHLVRRRGQEARLRCSPMKGHSHVYWYRQLPEEGLKFMVYLQKENIIDESGMPKERFSAEFPKEGPSILRIQQVVRGDSAAYFCASSPGLAGDNEQFFGPGTRLTVL.

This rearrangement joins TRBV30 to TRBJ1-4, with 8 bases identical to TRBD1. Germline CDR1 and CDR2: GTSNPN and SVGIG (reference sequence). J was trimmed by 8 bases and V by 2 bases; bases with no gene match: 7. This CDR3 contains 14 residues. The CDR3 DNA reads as TGTGCCTGGAGTCCGGACAGGGCGGGGGAAAAACTGTTTTTT. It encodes CAWSPDRAGEKLFF.

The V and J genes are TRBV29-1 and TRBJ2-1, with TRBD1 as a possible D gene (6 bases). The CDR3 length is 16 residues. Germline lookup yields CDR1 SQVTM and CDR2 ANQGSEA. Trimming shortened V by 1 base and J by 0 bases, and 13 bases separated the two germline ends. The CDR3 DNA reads TGCAGCGTTGAAGGGACAGCCACGAACTCCTACAATGAGCAGTTCTTC. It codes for CSVEGTATNSYNEQFF.

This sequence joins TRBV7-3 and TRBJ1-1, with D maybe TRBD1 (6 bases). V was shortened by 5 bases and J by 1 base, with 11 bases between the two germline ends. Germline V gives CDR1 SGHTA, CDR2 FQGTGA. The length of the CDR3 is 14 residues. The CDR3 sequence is CASSPGQWNTEAFF. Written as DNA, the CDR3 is TGTGCCAGCAGCCCCGGACAGTGGAACACTGAAGCTTTCTTT.

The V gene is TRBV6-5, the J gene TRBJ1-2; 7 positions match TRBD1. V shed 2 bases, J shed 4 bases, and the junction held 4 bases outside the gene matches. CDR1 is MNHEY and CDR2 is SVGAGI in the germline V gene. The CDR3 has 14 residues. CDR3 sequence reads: CASSYRDSFYGYTF. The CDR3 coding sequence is TGTGCCAGCAGTTACCGGGACAGCTTCTATGGCTACACCTTC.

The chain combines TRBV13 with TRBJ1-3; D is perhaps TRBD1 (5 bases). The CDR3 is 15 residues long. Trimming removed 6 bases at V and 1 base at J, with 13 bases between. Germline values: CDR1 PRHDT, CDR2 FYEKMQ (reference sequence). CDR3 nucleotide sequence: TGTGCCAGCAGTCTAACAGGAACATCTGGAAACACCATATATTTT. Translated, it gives CASSLTGTSGNTIYF.

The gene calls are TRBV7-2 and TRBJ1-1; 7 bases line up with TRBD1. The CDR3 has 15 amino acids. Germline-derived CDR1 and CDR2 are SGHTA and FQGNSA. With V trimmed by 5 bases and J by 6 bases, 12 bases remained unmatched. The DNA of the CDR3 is TGTGCCAGCAGCCTAACCGGGACAGCTAGCGCTGAAGCTTTCTTT. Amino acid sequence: CASSLTGTASAEAFF.

CDR3 protein: CASSERAGGSYEQYF. The CDR3 DNA reads as TGTGCCAGCAGTGAAAGGGCAGGGGGTTCCTACGAGCAGTACTTC. This chain uses TRBV6-1 with TRBJ2-7; TRBD1 aligns across 7 bases. Germline V lookup: CDR1 MNHNS, CDR2 SASEGT. After removal of 2 bases from V and 1 base from J, the junction contained 5 bases not matched to a gene. The CDR3 loop spans 15 amino acids.

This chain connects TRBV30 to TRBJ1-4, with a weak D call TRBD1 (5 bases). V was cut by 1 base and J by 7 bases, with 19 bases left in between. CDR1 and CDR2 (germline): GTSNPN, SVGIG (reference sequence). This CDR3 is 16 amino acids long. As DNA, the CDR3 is TGTGCCTGGAGTGATGAAGGGACTCGGGATCCTGAAAAACTGTTTTTT. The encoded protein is CAWSDEGTRDPEKLFF. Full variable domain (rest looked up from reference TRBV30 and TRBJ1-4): SQTIHQWPATLVQPVGSPLSLECTVEGTSNPNLYWYRQAAGRGLQLLFYSVGIGQISSEVPQNLSASRPQDRQFILSSKKLLLSDSGFYLCAWSDEGTRDPEKLFFGSGTQLSVL.

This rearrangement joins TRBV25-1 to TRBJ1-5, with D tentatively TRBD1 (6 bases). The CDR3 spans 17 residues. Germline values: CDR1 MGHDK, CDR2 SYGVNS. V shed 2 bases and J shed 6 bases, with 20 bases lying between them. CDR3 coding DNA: TGTGCCAGCAGTGAAAGGCAGGGGTCGACCCTGGGTCAGCCCCAGCATTTT. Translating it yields CASSERQGSTLGQPQHF.

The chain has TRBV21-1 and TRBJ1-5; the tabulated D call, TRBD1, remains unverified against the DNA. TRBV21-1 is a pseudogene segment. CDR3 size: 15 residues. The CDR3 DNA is TGTGCCAGCAGCAACCGGGACAGGACCACACAGCCCCAGCATTTT. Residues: CASSNRDRTTQPQHF.

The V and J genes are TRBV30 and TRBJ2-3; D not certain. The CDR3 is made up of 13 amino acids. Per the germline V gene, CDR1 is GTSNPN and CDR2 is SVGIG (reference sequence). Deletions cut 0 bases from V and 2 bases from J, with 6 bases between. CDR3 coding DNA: TGTGCCTGGAGTGTGCGACTCACAGATACGCAGTATTTT. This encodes CAWSVRLTDTQYF. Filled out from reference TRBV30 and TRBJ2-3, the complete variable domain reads SQTIHQWPATLVQPVGSPLSLECTVEGTSNPNLYWYRQAAGRGLQLLFYSVGIGQISSEVPQNLSASRPQDRQFILSSKKLLLSDSGFYLCAWSVRLTDTQYFGPGTRLTVL.

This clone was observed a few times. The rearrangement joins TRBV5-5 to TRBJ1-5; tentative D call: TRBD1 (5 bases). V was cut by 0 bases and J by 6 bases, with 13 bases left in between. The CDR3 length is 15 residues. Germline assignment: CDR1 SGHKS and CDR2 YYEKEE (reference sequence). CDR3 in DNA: TGTGCCAGCAGCTTGGTTCCAGGGTTAGGTCAGCCCCAGCATTTT. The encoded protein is CASSLVPGLGQPQHF.

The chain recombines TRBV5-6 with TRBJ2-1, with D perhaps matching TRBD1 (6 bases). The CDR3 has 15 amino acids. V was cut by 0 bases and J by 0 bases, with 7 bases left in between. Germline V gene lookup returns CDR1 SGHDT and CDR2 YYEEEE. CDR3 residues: CASSLDRASYNEQFF. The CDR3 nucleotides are TGTGCCAGCAGCTTGGACAGGGCCTCCTACAATGAGCAGTTCTTC.

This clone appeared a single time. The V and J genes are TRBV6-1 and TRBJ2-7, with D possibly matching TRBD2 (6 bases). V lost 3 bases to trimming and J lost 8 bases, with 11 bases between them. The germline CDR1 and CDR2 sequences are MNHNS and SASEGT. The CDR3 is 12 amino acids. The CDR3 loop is CASSEEGWKQYF. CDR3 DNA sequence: TGTGCCAGCAGTGAGGAGGGGTGGAAGCAGTACTTC.

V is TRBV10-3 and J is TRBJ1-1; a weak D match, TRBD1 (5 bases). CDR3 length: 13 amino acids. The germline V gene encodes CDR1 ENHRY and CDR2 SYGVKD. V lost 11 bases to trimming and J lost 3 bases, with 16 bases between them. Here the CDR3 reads CASLMGGDTEAFF. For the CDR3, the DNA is TGTGCCTCACTCATGGGGGGGGACACTGAAGCTTTCTTT.

In DNA form, the CDR3 reads TGCACCAGCAGCCAAGATTCAGCACTCGGCCGCGGCACTGAAGCTTTCTTT. Its protein product is CTSSQDSALGRGTEAFF. This chain connects TRBV1 to TRBJ1-1. TRBV1 is a recognized pseudogene. The CDR3 is made up of 17 amino acids.

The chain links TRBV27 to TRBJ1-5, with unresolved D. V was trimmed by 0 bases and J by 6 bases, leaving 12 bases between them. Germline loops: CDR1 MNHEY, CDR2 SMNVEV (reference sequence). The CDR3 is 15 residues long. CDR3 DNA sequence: TGTGCCAGCAGTTTATCGGACGGGGTGCGTCAGCCCCAGCATTTT. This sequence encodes CASSLSDGVRQPQHF.

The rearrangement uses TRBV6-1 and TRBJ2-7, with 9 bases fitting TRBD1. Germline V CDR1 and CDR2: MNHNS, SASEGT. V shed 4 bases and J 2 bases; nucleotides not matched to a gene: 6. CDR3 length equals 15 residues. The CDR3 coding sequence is TGTGCCAGCAGTGCAGCCGGGACAGGGACCTACGAGCAGTACTTC. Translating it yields CASSAAGTGTYEQYF.